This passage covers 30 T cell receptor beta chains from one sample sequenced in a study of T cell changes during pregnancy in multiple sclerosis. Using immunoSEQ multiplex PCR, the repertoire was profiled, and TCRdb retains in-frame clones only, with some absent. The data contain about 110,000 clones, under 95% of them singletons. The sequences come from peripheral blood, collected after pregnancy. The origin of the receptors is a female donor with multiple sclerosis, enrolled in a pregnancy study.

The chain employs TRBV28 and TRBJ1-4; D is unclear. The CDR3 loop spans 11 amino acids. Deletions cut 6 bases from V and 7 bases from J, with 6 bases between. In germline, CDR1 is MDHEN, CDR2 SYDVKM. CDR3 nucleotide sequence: TGTGCCAGCAGCTCACTTGAAAAACTGTTTTTT. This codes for CASSSLEKLFF.

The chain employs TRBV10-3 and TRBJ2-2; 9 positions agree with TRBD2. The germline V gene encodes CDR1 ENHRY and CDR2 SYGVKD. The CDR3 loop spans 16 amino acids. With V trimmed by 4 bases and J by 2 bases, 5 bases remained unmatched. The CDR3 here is CAISGGLAGNTGELFF. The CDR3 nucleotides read TGTGCCATCAGTGGCGGGCTAGCGGGAAACACCGGGGAGCTGTTTTTT.

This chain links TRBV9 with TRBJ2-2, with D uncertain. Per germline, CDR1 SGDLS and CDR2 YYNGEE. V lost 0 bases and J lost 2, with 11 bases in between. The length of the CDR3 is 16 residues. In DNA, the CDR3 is TGTGCCAGCAGCGTAGATAACCTACCAAACACCGGGGAGCTGTTTTTT. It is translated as CASSVDNLPNTGELFF.

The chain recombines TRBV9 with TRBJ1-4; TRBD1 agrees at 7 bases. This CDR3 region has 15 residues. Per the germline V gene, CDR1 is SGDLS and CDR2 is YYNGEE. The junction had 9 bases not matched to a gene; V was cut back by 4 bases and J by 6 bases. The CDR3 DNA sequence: TGTGCCAGCAGCTGGACGGGACAGCGTGATGAAAAACTGTTTTTT. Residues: CASSWTGQRDEKLFF.

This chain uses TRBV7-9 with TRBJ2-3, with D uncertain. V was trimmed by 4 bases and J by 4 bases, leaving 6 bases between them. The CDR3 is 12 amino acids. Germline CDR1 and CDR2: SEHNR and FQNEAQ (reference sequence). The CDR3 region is CASSSGSDTQYF. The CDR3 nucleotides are TGTGCCAGCAGCTCCGGGTCAGATACGCAGTATTTT.

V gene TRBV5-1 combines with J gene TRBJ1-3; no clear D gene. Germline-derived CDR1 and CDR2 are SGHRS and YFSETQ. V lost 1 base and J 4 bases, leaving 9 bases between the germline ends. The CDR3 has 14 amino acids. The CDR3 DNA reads TGCGCCAGCAGCTTGTACGGGTACGGAAACACCATATATTTT. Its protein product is CASSLYGYGNTIYF.

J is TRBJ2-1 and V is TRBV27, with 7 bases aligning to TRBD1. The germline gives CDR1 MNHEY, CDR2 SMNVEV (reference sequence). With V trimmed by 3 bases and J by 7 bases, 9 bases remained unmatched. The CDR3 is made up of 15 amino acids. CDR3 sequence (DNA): TGTGCCAGCAGTTTCTGGGACAGCCCAGGGAATGAGCAGTTCTTC. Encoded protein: CASSFWDSPGNEQFF.

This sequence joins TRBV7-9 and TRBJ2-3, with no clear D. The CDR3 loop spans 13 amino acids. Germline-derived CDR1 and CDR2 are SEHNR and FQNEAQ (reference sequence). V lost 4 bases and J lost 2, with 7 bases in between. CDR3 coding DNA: TGTGCCAGCAGCTCTCGAGTCACAGATACGCAGTATTTT. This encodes CASSSRVTDTQYF.

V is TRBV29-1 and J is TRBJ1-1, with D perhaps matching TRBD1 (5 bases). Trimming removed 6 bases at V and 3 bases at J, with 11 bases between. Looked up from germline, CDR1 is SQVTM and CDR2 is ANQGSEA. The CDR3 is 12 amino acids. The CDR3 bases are TGCAGCGTGGGGGGGGAGGACACTGAAGCTTTCTTT. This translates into CSVGGEDTEAFF.

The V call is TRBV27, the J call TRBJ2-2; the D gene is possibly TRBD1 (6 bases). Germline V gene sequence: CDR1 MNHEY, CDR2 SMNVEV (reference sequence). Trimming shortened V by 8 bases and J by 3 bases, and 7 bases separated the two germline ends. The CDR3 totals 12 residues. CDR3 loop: CASEGDTGELFF. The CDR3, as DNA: TGTGCCAGCGAGGGGGACACCGGGGAGCTGTTTTTT.

The CDR3, as DNA: TGCAGCGTTGACGTACAGCAAGAGACCCAGTACTTC. Amino acid sequence: CSVDVQQETQYF. The chain couples TRBV29-1 to TRBJ2-5, with no clear D. The germline V and J ends were trimmed by 3 bases and 2 bases, with 7 bases remaining between them. The V gene's germline CDR1 is SQVTM and CDR2 ANQGSEA. The CDR3 runs to 12 residues.

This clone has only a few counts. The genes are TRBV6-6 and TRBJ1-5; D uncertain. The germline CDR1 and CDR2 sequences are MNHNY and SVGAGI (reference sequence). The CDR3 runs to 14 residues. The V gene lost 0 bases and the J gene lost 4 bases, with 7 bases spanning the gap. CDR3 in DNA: TGTGCCAGCAGTTACTCAGAGGATAATCAGCCCCAGCATTTT. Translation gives CASSYSEDNQPQHF.

The CDR3 DNA is TGTGCCAGTAGTAGAACCAGAATCAATCAGCCCCAGCATTTT. This codes for CASSRTRINQPQHF. The rearrangement uses TRBV19 and TRBJ1-5, with D uncertain. The CDR3 sequence is 14 residues long. CDR1 is LNHDA, CDR2 SQIVND, per germline (reference sequence). The germline V and J ends were trimmed by 4 bases and 3 bases, with 10 bases remaining between them.

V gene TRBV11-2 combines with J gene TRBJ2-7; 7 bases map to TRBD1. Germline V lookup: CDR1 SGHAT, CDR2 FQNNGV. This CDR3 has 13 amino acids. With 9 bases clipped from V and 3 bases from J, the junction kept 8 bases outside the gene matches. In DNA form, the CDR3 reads TGTGCCAGTGGGCCGGGACAGCTCTACGAGCAGTACTTC. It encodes CASGPGQLYEQYF.

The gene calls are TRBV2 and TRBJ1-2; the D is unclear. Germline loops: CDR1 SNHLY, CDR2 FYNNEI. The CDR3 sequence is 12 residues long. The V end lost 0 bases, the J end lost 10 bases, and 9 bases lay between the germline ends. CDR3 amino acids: CASSEAGVVYTF. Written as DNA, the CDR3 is TGTGCCAGCAGTGAAGCGGGCGTTGTCTACACCTTC.

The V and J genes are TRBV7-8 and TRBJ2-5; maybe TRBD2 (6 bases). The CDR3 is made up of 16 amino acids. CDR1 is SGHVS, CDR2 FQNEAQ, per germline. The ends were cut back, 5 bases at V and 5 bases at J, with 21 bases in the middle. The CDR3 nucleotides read TGTGCCAGCAGCGAATTGCGGGACGGGCTGAGGGAGACCCAGTACTTC. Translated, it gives CASSELRDGLRETQYF.

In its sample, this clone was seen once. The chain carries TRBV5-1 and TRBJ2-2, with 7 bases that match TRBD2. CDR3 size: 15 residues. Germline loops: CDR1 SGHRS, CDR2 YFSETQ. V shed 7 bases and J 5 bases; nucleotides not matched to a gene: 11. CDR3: CASERGGSTTGELFF. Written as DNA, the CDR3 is TGCGCCAGCGAGCGGGGCGGGAGTACGACCGGGGAGCTGTTTTTT.

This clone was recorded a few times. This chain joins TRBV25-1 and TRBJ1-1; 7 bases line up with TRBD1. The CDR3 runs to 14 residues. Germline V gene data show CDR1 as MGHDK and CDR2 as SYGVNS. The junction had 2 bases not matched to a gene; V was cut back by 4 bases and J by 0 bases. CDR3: CASSVTGLNTEAFF. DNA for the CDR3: TGTGCCAGCAGTGTGACAGGGCTGAACACTGAAGCTTTCTTT. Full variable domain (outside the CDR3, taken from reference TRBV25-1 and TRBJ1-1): EADIYQTPRYLVIGTGKKITLECSQTMGHDKMYWYQQDPGMELHLIHYSYGVNSTEKGDLSSESTVSRIRTEHFPLTLESARPSHTSQYLCASSVTGLNTEAFFGQGTRLTVV.

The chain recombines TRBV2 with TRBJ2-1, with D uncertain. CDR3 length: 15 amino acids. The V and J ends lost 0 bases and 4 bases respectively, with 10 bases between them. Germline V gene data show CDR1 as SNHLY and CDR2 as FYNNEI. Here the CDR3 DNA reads TGTGCCAGCAGTGAAGCCCCGCGGATTTACAATGAGCAGTTCTTC. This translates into CASSEAPRIYNEQFF.

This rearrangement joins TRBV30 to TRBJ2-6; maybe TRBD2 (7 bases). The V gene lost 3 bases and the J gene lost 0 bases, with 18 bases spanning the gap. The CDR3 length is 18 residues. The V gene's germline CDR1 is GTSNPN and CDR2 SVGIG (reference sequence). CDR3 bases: TGTGCCTGGAGGGGAGGGGGACCGATGGTCTCTGGGGCCAACGTCCTGACTTTC. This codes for CAWRGGGPMVSGANVLTF.

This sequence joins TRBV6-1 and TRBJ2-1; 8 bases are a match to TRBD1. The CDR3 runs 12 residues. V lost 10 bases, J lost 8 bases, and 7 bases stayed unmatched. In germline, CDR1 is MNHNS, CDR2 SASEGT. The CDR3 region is CAIRTGSHEQFF. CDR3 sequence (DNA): TGTGCCATCCGGACAGGGTCCCATGAGCAGTTCTTC.

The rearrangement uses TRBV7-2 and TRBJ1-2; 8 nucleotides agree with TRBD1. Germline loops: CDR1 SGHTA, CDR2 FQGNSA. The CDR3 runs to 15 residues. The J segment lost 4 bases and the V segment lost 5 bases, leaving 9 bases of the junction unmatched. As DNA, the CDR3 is TGTGCCAGCAGCACCAAGACAGGGGCGATCTATGGCTACACCTTC. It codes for CASSTKTGAIYGYTF. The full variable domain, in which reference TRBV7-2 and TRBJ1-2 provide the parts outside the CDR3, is GAGVSQSPSNKVTEKGKDVELRCDPISGHTALYWYRQSLGQGLEFLIYFQGNSAPDKSGLPSDRFSAERTGGSVSTLTIQRTQQEDSAVYLCASSTKTGAIYGYTFGSGTRLTVV.

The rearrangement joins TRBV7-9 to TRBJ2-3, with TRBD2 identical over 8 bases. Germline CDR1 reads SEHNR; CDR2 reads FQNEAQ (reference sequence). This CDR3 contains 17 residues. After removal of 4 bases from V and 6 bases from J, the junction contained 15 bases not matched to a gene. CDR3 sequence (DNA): TGTGCCAGCAGCTCGCGCCGGATAGGACTAGCAGGGGATACGCAGTATTTT. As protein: CASSSRRIGLAGDTQYF. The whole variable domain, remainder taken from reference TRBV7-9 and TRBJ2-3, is DTGVSQNPRHKITKRGQNVTFRCDPISEHNRLYWYRQTLGQGPEFLTYFQNEAQLEKSRLLSDRFSAERPKGSFSTLEIQRTEQGDSAMYLCASSSRRIGLAGDTQYFGPGTRLTVL.

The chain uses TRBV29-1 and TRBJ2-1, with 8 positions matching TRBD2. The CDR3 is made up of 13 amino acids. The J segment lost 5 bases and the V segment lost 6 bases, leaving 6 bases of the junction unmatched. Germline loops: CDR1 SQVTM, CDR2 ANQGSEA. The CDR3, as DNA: TGCAGCGTCGGACTAGCCGCCAACAATGAGCAGTTCTTC. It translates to CSVGLAANNEQFF.

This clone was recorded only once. The CDR3 region is CASSFSGASTDTQYF. CDR3 DNA: TGCGCCAGCAGCTTTTCAGGGGCGTCCACAGATACGCAGTATTTT. This chain joins TRBV5-1 and TRBJ2-3, with D possibly TRBD1 on 6 matching bases. The length of the CDR3 is 15 residues. The ends were cut back, 2 bases at V and 2 bases at J, with 12 bases in the middle. From germline, CDR1 is SGHRS and CDR2 YFSETQ.

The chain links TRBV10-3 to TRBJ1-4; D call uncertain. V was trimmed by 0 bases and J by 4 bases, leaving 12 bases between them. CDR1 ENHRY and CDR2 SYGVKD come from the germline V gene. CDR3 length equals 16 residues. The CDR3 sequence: CAISESRAADNEKLFF. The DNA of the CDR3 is TGTGCCATCAGTGAGTCGCGGGCGGCTGATAATGAAAAACTGTTTTTT.

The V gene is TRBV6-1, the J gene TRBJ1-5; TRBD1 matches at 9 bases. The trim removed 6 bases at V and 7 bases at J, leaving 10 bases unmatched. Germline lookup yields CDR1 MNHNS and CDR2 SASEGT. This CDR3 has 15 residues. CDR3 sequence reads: CASRDRGTPKQPQHF. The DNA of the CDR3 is TGTGCCAGCAGGGACAGGGGAACTCCGAAACAGCCCCAGCATTTT.

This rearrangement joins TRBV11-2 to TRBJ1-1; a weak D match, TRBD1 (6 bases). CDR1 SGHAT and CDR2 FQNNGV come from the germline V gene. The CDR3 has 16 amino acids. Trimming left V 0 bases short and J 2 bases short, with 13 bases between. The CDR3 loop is CASSLDTGHLNTEAFF. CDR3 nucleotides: TGTGCCAGCAGCTTAGATACGGGACACCTTAACACTGAAGCTTTCTTT.

The CDR3 reads CASSPRQKYSYEQYF. The CDR3 DNA follows: TGTGCCAGCAGCCCCCGACAGAAGTACTCCTACGAGCAGTACTTC. This sequence joins TRBV28 and TRBJ2-7; D perhaps matches TRBD1 (5 bases). Trimming removed 6 bases from V and 0 bases from J, with 15 bases in between. The CDR3 length is 15 residues. Germline assignment: CDR1 MDHEN and CDR2 SYDVKM. The variable domain in full, completed from reference TRBV28 and TRBJ2-7, reads DVKVTQSSRYLVKRTGEKVFLECVQDMDHENMFWYRQDPGLGLRLIYFSYDVKMKEKGDIPEGYSVSREKKERFSLILESASTNQTSMYLCASSPRQKYSYEQYFGPGTRLTVT.

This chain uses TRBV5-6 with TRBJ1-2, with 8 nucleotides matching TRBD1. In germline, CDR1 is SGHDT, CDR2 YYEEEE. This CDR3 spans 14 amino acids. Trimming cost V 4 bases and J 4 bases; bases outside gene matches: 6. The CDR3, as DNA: TGTGCCAGCAGCCTATTGGACAGGGCCTATGGCTACACCTTC. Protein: CASSLLDRAYGYTF.